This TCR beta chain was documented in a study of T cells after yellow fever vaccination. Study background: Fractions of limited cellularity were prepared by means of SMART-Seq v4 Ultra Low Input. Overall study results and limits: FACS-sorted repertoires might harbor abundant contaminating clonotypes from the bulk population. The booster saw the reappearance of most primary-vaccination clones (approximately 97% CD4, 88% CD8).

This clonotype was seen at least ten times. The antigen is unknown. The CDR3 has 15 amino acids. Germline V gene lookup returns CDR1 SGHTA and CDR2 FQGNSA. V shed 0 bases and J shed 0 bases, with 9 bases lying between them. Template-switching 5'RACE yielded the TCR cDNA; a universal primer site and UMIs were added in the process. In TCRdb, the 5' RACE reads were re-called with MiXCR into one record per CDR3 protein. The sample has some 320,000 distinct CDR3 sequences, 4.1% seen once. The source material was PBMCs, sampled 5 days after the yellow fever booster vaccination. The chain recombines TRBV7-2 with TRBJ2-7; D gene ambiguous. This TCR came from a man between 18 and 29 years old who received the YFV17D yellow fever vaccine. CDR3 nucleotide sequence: TGTGCCAGCAGCTTAGCGTCCAGTCTCTCCTACGAGCAGTACTTC. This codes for CASSLASSLSYEQYF.